Listed below are T cell receptor beta chains from one sample, sequenced in a study of human T cells and chemical hapten exposure. Via MiXCR, TCRdb re-called the RACE reads, giving one row per CDR3 protein. Here the sample spans 50,000 to 60,000 distinct CDR3 sequences, 12% being singletons. The sequences come from whole blood, collected in connection with sensitization to the hapten diphenylcyclopropenone (DPC). All receptors come from a young man with alopecia areata. Some clones in this sample may be carry-over from other donors' samples. Both conserved end residues are part of each CDR3. D genes are given only for firm matches. Expanded clones get a size class; other rows say once, few or many, or leave the size out.

j_call d_call v_call clone_size cdr3_nt cdr3_aa
TRBJ2-7 TRBD1 TRBV13 few TGTGCCAGCAGCTTAGGCCGGACAGGGGTCTACGTCGAGCAGTACTTC CASSLGRTGVYVEQYF
TRBJ2-5 NA TRBV12-3/TRBV12-4 many TGTGCCAGCAGCTCGGACGTAAGAGAGACCCAGTACTTC CASSSDVRETQYF
TRBJ2-5 TRBD2 TRBV12-3/TRBV12-4 NA TGTGCCAGCAGTTTAAATCCCCTAGCGGGGGCCCTGGAGACCCAGTACTTC CASSLNPLAGALETQYF
TRBJ1-5 TRBD1 TRBV7-2 many TGTGCCAGCAGCTTAGATCCCAGGGGGACCAATCAGCCCCAGCATTTT CASSLDPRGTNQPQHF
TRBJ1-6 NA TRBV11-2 few TGTGCCAGCAGTATCTATAATTCACCCCTCCACTTT CASSIYNSPLHF
TRBJ1-1 NA TRBV12-3/TRBV12-4 many TGTGCCAGCAGTTTGAGGCAGATCACTGAAGCTTTCTTT CASSLRQITEAFF
TRBJ2-7 NA TRBV6-2/TRBV6-3 many TGTGCCAGCACCGACGGGGCAGGGATTCACTACGAGCAGTACTTC CASTDGAGIHYEQYF
TRBJ1-1 TRBD1 TRBV19 many TGTGCCAGTAGTCCTCGACAGGGGATAAACACTGAAGCTTTCTTT CASSPRQGINTEAFF
TRBJ2-5 NA TRBV28 many TGTGCCAGCACCCTAGGGGGGGACTCTCAAGAGACCCAGTACTTC CASTLGGDSQETQYF
TRBJ1-2 NA TRBV20-1 NA TGCAGTGCACCAGACGGGAACTATGGCTACACCTTC CSAPDGNYGYTF
TRBJ2-7 NA TRBV6-2/TRBV6-3 many TGTGCCAGCACTCCAGGTTTCCAGGTCCTCCCCTACGAGCAGTACTTC CASTPGFQVLPYEQYF
TRBJ2-7 TRBD1 TRBV5-1 many TGCGCCAGCAGCTTGGTGACAGGGAACCACGAGCAGTACTTC CASSLVTGNHEQYF
TRBJ2-3 NA TRBV12-3/TRBV12-4 many TGTGCCAGCAGTTTTACCGGGGGCCCCGTTAGCACAGATACGCAGTATTTT CASSFTGGPVSTDTQYF
TRBJ2-7 NA TRBV2 NA TGTGCCAGCAGTGAATATACTGGGGGCTACGAGCAGTACTTC CASSEYTGGYEQYF
TRBJ1-5 NA TRBV27 many TGTGCCAGCAGTTCCTTGACAGAGCGCAATCAGCCCCAGCATTTT CASSSLTERNQPQHF
TRBJ2-7 NA TRBV28 NA TGTGCCAGCAGTTTAGGACATCTATACGAGCAGTACTTC CASSLGHLYEQYF
TRBJ2-3 NA TRBV9 many TGTGCCAGCAGCGTGGGGACTCTACCGACAGATACGCAGTATTTT CASSVGTLPTDTQYF
TRBJ1-2 NA TRBV6-5 many TGTGCCAGCAGTTACAGTACAGGGCACTATGGCTACACCTTC CASSYSTGHYGYTF
TRBJ1-1 NA TRBV7-6 NA TGTGCCAGCAGCCCGACAGAAATGAACACTGAAGCTTTCTTT CASSPTEMNTEAFF
TRBJ1-1 NA TRBV6-2/TRBV6-3 many TGTGCCAGCAGTCCCGGCCCCAACACTGAAGCTTTCTTT CASSPGPNTEAFF